The entry below gives a single TCR beta chain sequence along with its context. The antigen is unknown. These data belong to a study of neoadjuvant nivolumab and ipilimumab in lung cancer. Study observations and caveats: Only two of four nivolumab-treated tumors gained richness and clonality by surgery. TCR clonality did not significantly correlate with pathologic tumor regression. Higher pretherapy blood TCR richness went with higher resected-tumor richness. TCR richness and clonality were higher in tumors than adjacent uninvolved lung.

The protocol was immunoSEQ multiplex PCR, while the TCRdb copy is restricted to in-frame clones and leaves out a portion. The table records 25,000 or so clones, about 83% of them present only once. Per the germline V gene, CDR1 is SGHAT and CDR2 is FQDESV (reference sequence). CDR3 length: 14 residues. The ends were cut back, 3 bases at V and 2 bases at J, with 11 bases in the middle. The gene calls are TRBV11-1 and TRBJ2-7, with D perhaps TRBD1 (6 bases). Material: tumor tissue, obtained after neoadjuvant nivolumab, alone or with ipilimumab, at or shortly before surgery. This receptor was identified in an adult with non-small cell lung cancer. The CDR3, as DNA: TGTGCCAGCAGCTTGGGGACAAGTCCCTACGAGCAGTACTTC. It translates to CASSLGTSPYEQYF.